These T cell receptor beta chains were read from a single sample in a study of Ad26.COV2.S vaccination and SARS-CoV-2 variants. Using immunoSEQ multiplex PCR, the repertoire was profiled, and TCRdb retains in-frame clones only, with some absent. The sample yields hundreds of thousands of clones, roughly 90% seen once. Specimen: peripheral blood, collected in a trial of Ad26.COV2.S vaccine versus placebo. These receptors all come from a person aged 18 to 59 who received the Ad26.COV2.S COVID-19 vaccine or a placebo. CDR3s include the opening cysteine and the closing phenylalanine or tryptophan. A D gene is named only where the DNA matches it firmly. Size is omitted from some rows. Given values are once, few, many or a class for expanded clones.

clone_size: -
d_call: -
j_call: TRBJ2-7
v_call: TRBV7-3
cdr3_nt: TGTGCCAGCAGCCCGGAGTCGGCGCACGAGCAGTACTTC
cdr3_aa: CASSPESAHEQYF

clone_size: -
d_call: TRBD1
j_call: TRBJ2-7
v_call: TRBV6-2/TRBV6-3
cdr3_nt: TGTGCCAGCAGTCAACCTGGACAGGGGGGAACCTACGAGCAGTACTTC
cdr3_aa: CASSQPGQGGTYEQYF

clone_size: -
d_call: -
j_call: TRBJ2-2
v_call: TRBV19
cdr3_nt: TGTGCCAGTAATCAGGGGTTCGGGATCGGGGAGCTGTTTTTT
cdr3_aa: CASNQGFGIGELFF

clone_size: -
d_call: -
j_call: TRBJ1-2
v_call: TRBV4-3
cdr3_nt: TGCGCCAGCAGCCAAGATAGCCAGGGGCGGGGCTACACCTTC
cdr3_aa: CASSQDSQGRGYTF

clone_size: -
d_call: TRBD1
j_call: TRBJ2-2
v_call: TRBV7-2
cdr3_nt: TGTGCCAGCAGCGCCTGGACAGGGGGAACCGGGGAGCTGTTTTTT
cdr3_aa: CASSAWTGGTGELFF

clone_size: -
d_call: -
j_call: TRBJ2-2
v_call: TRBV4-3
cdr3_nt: TGCGCCAGCAGCCAAGAGGGCAGGGACACCGGGGAGCTGTTTTTT
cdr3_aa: CASSQEGRDTGELFF

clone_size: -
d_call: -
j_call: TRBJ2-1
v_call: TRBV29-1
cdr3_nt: TGCAGCGTTGGTCTGTACAATGAGCAGTTCTTC
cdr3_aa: CSVGLYNEQFF

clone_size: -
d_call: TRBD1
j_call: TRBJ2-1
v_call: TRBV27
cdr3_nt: TGTGCCAGCAGTTCAAGGGGGCGCGATGAGCAGTTCTTC
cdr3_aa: CASSSRGRDEQFF

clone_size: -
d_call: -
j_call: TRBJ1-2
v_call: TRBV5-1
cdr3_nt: TGCGCCAGCAGCTTGGGTTGGGGGATCGAGAACTATGGCTACACCTTC
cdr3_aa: CASSLGWGIENYGYTF

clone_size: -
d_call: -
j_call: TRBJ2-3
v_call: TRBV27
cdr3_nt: TGTGCCAGCGGACGCACAGATACGCAGTATTTT
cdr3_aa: CASGRTDTQYF

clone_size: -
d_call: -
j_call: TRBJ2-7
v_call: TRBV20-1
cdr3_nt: TGCAGTGCTAGTATGGGAAACGAGCAGTACTTC
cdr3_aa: CSASMGNEQYF

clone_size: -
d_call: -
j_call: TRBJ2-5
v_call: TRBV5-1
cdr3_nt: TGCGCCAGCAGCTTCAACCCGGGGGGCGATGAGACCCAGTACTTC
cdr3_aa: CASSFNPGGDETQYF

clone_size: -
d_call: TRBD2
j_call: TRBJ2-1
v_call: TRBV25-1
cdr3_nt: TGTGCCAGCAGTGAACTAGCGGGAGGTACCTACAATGAGCAGTTCTTC
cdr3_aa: CASSELAGGTYNEQFF

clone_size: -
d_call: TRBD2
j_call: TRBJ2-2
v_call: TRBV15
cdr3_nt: TGTGCCACCAGCAACCTTGCGCTAGCGGATTACACCGGGGAGCTGTTTTTT
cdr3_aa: CATSNLALADYTGELFF

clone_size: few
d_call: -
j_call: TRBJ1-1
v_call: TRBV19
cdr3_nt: TGTGCCAGTAGTATAGATCCCCCCACCACTGAAGCTTTCTTT
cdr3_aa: CASSIDPPTTEAFF

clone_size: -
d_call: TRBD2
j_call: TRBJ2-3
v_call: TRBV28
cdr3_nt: TGTGCCAGCAGTTTAGCGGGAGGGCCGGGAGATACGCAGTATTTT
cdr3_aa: CASSLAGGPGDTQYF

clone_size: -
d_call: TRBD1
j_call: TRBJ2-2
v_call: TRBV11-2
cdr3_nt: TGTGCCAGCAGACAGGGGAAGAACACCGGGGAGCTGTTTTTT
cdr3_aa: CASRQGKNTGELFF

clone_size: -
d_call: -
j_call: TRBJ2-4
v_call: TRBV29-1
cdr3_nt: TGCAGCGTTGAAACGGACACCGAAAACATTCAGTACTTC
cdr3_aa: CSVETDTENIQYF

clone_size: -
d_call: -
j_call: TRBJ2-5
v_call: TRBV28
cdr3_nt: TGTGCCAGCAGTCTTCAATCGAGGGAGACCCAGTACTTC
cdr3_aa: CASSLQSRETQYF

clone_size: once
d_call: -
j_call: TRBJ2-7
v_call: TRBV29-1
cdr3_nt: TGCAGCGTTGAAGAATCGGGGATCGGCTACGAGCAGTACTTC
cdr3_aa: CSVEESGIGYEQYF

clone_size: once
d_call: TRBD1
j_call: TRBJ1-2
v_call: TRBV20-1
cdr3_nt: TGCAGTGCTAGTCGGTTGACAGGGGGTATCGATGGCTACACCTTC
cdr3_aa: CSASRLTGGIDGYTF

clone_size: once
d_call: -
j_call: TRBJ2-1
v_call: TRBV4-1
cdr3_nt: TGCGCCAGCAGCCAAGTGCTCGGACAGCTCTACAATGAGCAGTTCTTC
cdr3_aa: CASSQVLGQLYNEQFF

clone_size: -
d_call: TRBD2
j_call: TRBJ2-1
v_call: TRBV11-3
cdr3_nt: TGTGCCAGCAGCTTAGGACTAGCGGGGACTAACAATGAGCAGTTCTTC
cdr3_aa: CASSLGLAGTNNEQFF

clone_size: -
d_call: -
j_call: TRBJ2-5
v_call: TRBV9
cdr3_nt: TGTGCCAGCAGCCCCCAGGTGCTAGCACAGACCCAGTACTTC
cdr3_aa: CASSPQVLAQTQYF

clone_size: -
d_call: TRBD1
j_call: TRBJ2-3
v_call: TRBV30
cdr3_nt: TGTGCCTGGAGGGCCCGACAGGGGGTGGCCACAGATACGCAGTATTTT
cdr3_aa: CAWRARQGVATDTQYF

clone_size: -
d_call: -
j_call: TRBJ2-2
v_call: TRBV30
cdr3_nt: TGTGCCTGGGACTCGGGCGTGAGGACCGGGGAGCTGTTTTTT
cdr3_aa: CAWDSGVRTGELFF

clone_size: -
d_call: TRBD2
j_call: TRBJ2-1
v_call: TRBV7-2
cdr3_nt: TGTGCCAGGTTGGTCCTAGCGGGAGAAGTCAATGAGCAGTTCTTC
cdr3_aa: CARLVLAGEVNEQFF

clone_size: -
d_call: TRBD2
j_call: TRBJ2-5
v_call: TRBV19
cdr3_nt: TGTGCCAGTAGTCATCGGACTAGCGGGCCTGGAGAGACCCAGTACTTC
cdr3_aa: CASSHRTSGPGETQYF

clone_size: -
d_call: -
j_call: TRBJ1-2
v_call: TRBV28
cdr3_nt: TGTGCCAGCAGTTTGACGGGGCTTTGGTATGGCTACACCTTC
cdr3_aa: CASSLTGLWYGYTF

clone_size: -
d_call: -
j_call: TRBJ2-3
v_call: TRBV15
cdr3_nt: TGTGCCACCAGCAGAGATCGAAGGGCCCACACAGATACGCAGTATTTT
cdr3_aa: CATSRDRRAHTDTQYF

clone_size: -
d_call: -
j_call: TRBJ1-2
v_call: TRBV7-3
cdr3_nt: TGTGCCAGCAGCCCGGGACCCACGGAGGGCTATGGCTACACCTTC
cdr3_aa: CASSPGPTEGYGYTF

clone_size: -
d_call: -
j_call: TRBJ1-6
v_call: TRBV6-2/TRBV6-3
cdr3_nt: TGTGCCAGCAGCCACTTACCCTGGACGCAGAGCTCCTATAATTCACCCCTCCACTTT
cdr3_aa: CASSHLPWTQSSYNSPLHF

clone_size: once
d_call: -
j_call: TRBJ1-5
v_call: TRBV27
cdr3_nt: TGTGCCAGCAGTTTATATACCCTTGCGGGTCAGCCCCAGCATTTT
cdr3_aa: CASSLYTLAGQPQHF

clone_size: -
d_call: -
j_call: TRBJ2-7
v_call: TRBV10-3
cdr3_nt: TGTGCCATCAGTGAAACTAGCTCCGGCGAACAGTACTTC
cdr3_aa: CAISETSSGEQYF

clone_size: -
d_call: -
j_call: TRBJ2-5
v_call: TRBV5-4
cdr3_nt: TGTGCCAGCAGCTTGTGGGGCCCCGGACTGTCAACCCAGTACTTC
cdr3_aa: CASSLWGPGLSTQYF

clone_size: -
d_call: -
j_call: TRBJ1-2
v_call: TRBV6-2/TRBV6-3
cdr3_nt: TGTGCCAGCAGTTACTTGGGCCCGACCGGTGGCTACACCTTC
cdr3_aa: CASSYLGPTGGYTF

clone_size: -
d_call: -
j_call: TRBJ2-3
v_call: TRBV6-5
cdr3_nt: TGTGCCAGCGGTTTCGCCCACCGCCGAGCAGATACGCAGTATTTT
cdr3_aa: CASGFAHRRADTQYF

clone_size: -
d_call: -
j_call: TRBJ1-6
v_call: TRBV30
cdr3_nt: TGTGCCTGGGCTGGGCGGAGCTATAATTCACCCCTCCACTTT
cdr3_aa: CAWAGRSYNSPLHF

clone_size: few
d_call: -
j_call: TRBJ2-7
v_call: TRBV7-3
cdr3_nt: TGTGCCAGCAGCTTAGGAGTTTCCTACGAGCAGTACTTC
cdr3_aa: CASSLGVSYEQYF

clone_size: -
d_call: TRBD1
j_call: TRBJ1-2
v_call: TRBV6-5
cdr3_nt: TGTGCCAGCAGTTCCGGGACAGGGAGTTGGTACTATGGCTACACCTTC
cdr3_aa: CASSSGTGSWYYGYTF

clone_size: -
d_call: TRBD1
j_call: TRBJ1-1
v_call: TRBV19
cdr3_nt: TGTGCCAGTAGTCAGAGGGACAGGTTGAACACTGAAGCTTTCTTT
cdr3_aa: CASSQRDRLNTEAFF

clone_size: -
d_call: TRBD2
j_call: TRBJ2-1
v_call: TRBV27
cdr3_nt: TGTGCCAGCAGGGGAACTAGCGGAAGGGGCAATGAGCAGTTCTTC
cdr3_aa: CASRGTSGRGNEQFF

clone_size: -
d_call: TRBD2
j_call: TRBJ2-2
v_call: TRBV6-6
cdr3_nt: TGTGCCAGCAGTTACGGGGCGGGAGCGAACACCGGGGAGCTGTTTTTT
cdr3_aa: CASSYGAGANTGELFF

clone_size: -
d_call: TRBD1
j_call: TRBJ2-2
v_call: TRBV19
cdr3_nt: TGTGCCAGTAGTTTAAGGGACAGGGGATCCGGGGAGCTGTTTTTT
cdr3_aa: CASSLRDRGSGELFF

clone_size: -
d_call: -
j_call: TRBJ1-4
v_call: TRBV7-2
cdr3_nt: TGTGCCAGCAGCCCCCAGGGAACTAATGAAAAACTGTTTTTT
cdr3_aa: CASSPQGTNEKLFF

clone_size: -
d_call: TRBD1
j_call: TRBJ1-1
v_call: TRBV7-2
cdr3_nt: TGTGCCAGCAGCGCGGGACAGGGCAAGGGGAGCACTGAAGCTTTCTTT
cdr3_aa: CASSAGQGKGSTEAFF

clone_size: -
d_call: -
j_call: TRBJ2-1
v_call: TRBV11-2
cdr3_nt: TGTGCCAGCAGCCCCCCAGGGGATGAGCAGTTCTTC
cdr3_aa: CASSPPGDEQFF

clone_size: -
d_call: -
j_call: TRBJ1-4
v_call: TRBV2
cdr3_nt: TGTGCCAGCAGTGTTTTGTCAGTCCGAAATGAAAAACTGTTTTTT
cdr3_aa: CASSVLSVRNEKLFF

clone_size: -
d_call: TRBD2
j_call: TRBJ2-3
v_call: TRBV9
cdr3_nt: TGTGCCAGCAGCGTAGTCCCTATCGGACTAGCGGGAGACGGGCCAGATACGCAGTATTTT
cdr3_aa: CASSVVPIGLAGDGPDTQYF

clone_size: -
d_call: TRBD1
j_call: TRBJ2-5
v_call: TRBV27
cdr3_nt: TGTGCCAGCAGTGCGCCCCGGGACAGGGACGGTGTGACCCAGTACTTC
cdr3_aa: CASSAPRDRDGVTQYF

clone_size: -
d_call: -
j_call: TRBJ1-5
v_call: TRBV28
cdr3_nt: TGTGCCAGCAGTTTAGTGGCAGATAATCAGCCCCAGCATTTT
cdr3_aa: CASSLVADNQPQHF